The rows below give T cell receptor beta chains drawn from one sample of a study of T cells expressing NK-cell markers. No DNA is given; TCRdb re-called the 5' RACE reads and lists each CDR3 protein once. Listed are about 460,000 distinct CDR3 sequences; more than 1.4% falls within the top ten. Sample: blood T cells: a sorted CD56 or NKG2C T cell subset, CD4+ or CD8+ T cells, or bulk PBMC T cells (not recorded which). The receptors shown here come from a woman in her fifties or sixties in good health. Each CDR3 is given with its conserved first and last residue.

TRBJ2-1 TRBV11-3 CASSASGPNEQFF
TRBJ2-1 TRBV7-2 CASNLPRYEQFF
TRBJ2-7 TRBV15 CATSRDRGVHYEQYF
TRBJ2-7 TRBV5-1 CASSLEGGANEQYF
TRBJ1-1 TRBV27 CASSFRGRGTEAFF
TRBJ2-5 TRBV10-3 CAIGDPQWETQYF
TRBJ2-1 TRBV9 CASSVESGRYSDNEQFF
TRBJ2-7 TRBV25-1 CASTPGQGSEQYF
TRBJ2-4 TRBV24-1 CATQGAGENIQYF
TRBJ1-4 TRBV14 CASSHFRDQREKLFF
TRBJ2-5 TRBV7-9 CASSLPRLAGSQETQYF
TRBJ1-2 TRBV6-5 CASSSRRGYGYTF
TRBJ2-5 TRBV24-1 CATSDSGTGNGETQYF
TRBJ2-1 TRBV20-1 CSVSGQGTYNEQFF
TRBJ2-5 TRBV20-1 CSAIPTSGIETQYF
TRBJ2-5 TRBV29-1 CSGTVSETQYF
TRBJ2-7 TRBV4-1 CASSQNRVVHEQYF
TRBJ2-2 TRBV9 CASSVPQGRNTGELFF
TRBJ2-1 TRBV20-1 CSAREFGQAGNEQFF
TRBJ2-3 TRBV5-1 CASSLIGSTSPQYF
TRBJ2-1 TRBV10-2 CASRSLAGGWDNEQFF
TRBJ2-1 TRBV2 CASARETSSNNEQFF
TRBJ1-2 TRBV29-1 CSVEDRGVHGYTF
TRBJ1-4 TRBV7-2 CASSTYFEAGEKLFF
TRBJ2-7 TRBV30 CAWSVLGHHYEQYF
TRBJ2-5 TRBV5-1 CASSLSGQTQYF
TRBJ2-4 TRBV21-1 CASSKVPVIQYF
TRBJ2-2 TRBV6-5 CASSYSGTSRPTGELFF
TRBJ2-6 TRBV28 CASTDPSGANVLTF
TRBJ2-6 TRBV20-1 CSAKTSGSSGANVLTF
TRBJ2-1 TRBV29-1 CSARTVRVWREGPNEQFF
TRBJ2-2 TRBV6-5 CASTSYPGQGTGGELFF
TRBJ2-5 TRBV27 CASSTPRSRETQYF
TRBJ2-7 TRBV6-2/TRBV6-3 CASSYSGTSGRVYEQYF
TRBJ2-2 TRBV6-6 CASRGSGGADTGELFF
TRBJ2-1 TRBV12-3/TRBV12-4 CASSRWVESNEQFF
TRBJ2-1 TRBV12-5 CASAQTGTNEQFF
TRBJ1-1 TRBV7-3 CASRAQGSGTEAFF
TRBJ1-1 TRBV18 CASSPTGSTEAFF
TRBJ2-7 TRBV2 CAGGLAGTEQYF
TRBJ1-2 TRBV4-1 CASRRPETGNYGYTF
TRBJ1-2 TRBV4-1 CASSQEGVGYTF
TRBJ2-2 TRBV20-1 CSAPGLPNTGELFF
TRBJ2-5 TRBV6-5 CASSARRETQYF
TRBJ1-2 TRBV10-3 CAISPDYYGYTF
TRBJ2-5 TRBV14 CASSQGVLPETQYF
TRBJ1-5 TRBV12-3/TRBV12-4 CASSFGGLGGSNQPQHF
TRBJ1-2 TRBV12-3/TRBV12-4 CASRPAGTASYGYTF
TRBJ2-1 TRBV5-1 CASSSWGGASGEEGSYNEQFF
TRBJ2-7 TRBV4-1 CASSQFELSSYEQYF
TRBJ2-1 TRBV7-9 CASSPKTSWGSYNEQFF
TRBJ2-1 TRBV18 CASSPPIKLGYNEQFF